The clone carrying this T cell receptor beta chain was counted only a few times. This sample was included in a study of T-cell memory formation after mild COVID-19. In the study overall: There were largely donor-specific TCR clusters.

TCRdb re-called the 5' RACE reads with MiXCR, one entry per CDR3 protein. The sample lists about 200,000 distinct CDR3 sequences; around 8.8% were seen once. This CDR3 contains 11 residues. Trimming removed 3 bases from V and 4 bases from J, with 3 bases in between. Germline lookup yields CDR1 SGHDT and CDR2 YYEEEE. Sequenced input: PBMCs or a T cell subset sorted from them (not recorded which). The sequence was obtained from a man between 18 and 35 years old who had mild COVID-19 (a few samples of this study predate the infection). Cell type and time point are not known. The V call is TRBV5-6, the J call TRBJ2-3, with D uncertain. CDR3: CASSYADTQYF. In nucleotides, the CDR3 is TGTGCCAGCAGCTATGCAGATACGCAGTATTTT.